The rows below give T cell receptor beta chains drawn from one sample of a study of blood T cell repertoires in COVID-19. This table comes from immunoSEQ multiplex PCR, and its TCRdb copy is limited to in-frame clones, with some not included. The sample includes a few hundred thousand clones, around 89% seen only once; the top ten take approximately 9%. Sequenced: PBMCs or T cells enriched from blood (not recorded which). The receptors derive from a man aged 40-50 years who had recovered from COVID-19. Each CDR3 is given with its conserved first and last residue. Fields, in order: clone size, V gene, D gene, J gene, CDR3 protein, CDR3 DNA. D genes are given only for firm matches. A clone size is listed for some rows: how often the clone was seen (once, few, many), or a class if it is expanded.

-	TRBV4-2	TRBD1	TRBJ2-7	CASSHEGQVMNEQYF	TGTGCCAGCAGCCATGAAGGACAGGTAATGAACGAGCAGTACTTC
-	TRBV3-1/TRBV3-2	-	TRBJ1-2	CASSQARASANYGYTF	TGTGCCAGCAGCCAAGCGAGGGCGAGCGCTAACTATGGCTACACCTTC
-	TRBV5-1	TRBD2	TRBJ2-1	CASSAPSGGGTSSYNEQFF	TGCGCCAGCAGTGCGCCTAGCGGGGGGGGCACAAGCTCCTACAATGAGCAGTTCTTC
-	TRBV6-5	TRBD1	TRBJ2-7	CASSSPGQSYEQYF	TGTGCCAGCAGTTCCCCGGGACAGAGCTACGAGCAGTACTTC
-	TRBV24-1	-	TRBJ1-1	CATSAGTEAFF	TGTGCCACCAGTGCGGGTACTGAAGCTTTCTTT
-	TRBV4-1	TRBD2	TRBJ2-7	CASSQYPRVASGSSYEQYF	TGCGCCAGCAGCCAATATCCCCGAGTGGCTAGCGGGAGCTCCTACGAGCAGTACTTC
-	TRBV2	TRBD1	TRBJ1-1	CASREDRGSGTEAFF	TGTGCCAGCAGGGAGGACAGGGGGTCGGGCACTGAAGCTTTCTTT
-	TRBV21-1	-	TRBJ2-3	CASSKDGDSGRDTDTQYF	TGTGCCAGCAGCAAAGATGGGGATAGCGGGAGGGATACAGATACGCAGTATTTT
few	TRBV6-5	-	TRBJ1-4	CASRVGGVGEKLFF	TGTGCCAGCAGAGTAGGGGGGGTTGGAGAAAAACTGTTTTTT
-	TRBV19	TRBD1	TRBJ2-7	CASSSQDRREQYF	TGTGCCAGTAGTTCCCAGGACAGGCGCGAGCAGTACTTC
-	TRBV9	TRBD2	TRBJ2-3	CASSGTSGSTDTQYF	TGTGCCAGCAGCGGTACTAGCGGGAGCACAGATACGCAGTATTTT
-	TRBV5-1	-	TRBJ2-1	CASSLYPGSYNEQFF	TGCGCCAGCAGCTTGTATCCAGGGTCCTACAATGAGCAGTTCTTC
few	TRBV7-3	-	TRBJ1-1	CASSVLPGLDTEAFF	TGTGCCAGCAGCGTCCTGCCGGGGTTGGACACTGAAGCTTTCTTT
-	TRBV19	-	TRBJ1-1	CASSIGRVNTEAFF	TGTGCCAGTAGTATTGGCAGGGTAAACACTGAAGCTTTCTTT
-	TRBV7-8	TRBD1	TRBJ1-5	CASSLTGGSNQPQHF	TGTGCCAGCAGCCTTACAGGGGGAAGCAATCAGCCCCAGCATTTT
-	TRBV25-1	-	TRBJ2-6	CASSLQGANVLTF	TGTGCCAGCAGTCTCCAGGGGGCCAACGTCCTGACTTTC
-	TRBV6-2/TRBV6-3	-	TRBJ2-1	CASSYEYRRYGNEQFF	TGTGCCAGCAGTTATGAGTACAGGCGATACGGAAATGAGCAGTTCTTC
-	TRBV27	-	TRBJ2-3	CASSLYRGTDTQYF	TGTGCCAGCAGTTTATATAGGGGGACAGATACGCAGTATTTT
-	TRBV5-8	TRBD1	TRBJ1-1	CASPINRGNTEAFF	TGTGCCAGCCCTATAAACAGGGGGAATACTGAAGCTTTCTTT
-	TRBV29-1	TRBD1	TRBJ1-1	CSVVSFRDRVSHTEAFF	TGCAGCGTCGTGTCTTTTAGGGACAGAGTTAGTCACACTGAAGCTTTCTTT
-	TRBV7-8	-	TRBJ1-1	CASSRTRSTEAFF	TGTGCCAGCAGCCGCACGCGGTCCACTGAAGCTTTCTTT
-	TRBV3-1/TRBV3-2	TRBD2	TRBJ2-1	CASSQLTSGRPNNEQFF	TGTGCCAGCAGCCAACTGACTAGCGGGAGGCCCAACAATGAGCAGTTCTTC
-	TRBV14	-	TRBJ2-1	CASSHLERGSYNEQFF	TGTGCCAGCAGCCACTTGGAAAGGGGATCCTACAATGAGCAGTTCTTC
-	TRBV6-2/TRBV6-3	TRBD1	TRBJ1-5	CASSYNAGGAPDQPQHF	TGTGCCAGCAGTTACAATGCAGGGGGCGCTCCGGATCAGCCCCAGCATTTT
-	TRBV12-5	-	TRBJ1-5	CASGLSGGNQPQHF	TGTGCTAGTGGTTTATCGGGGGGCAATCAGCCCCAGCATTTT
-	TRBV7-9	TRBD1	TRBJ2-6	CASSSGQGPSGANVLTF	TGTGCCAGCAGCTCGGGACAGGGACCCTCTGGGGCCAACGTCCTGACTTTC
-	TRBV19	TRBD1	TRBJ1-5	CASSGTGGRQPQHF	TGTGCCAGTAGTGGGACAGGGGGGCGTCAGCCCCAGCATTTT
once	TRBV13	-	TRBJ1-3	CASSHDRSTGNTIYF	TGTGCCAGCAGCCACGACAGGAGTACTGGAAACACCATATATTTT
-	TRBV2	TRBD2	TRBJ2-7	CASSVTSGKQYF	TGTGCCAGCAGTGTAACTAGCGGCAAGCAGTACTTC
-	TRBV30	-	TRBJ2-5	CAWSAAPGSQTQYF	TGTGCCTGGAGTGCCGCACCAGGGTCACAGACCCAGTACTTC
-	TRBV19	-	TRBJ1-5	CASSSRDSPKKGNQPQHF	TGTGCCAGTAGTTCCCGGGACTCACCAAAGAAGGGCAATCAGCCCCAGCATTTT
-	TRBV14	-	TRBJ1-1	CASSQLQGVGNTEAFF	TGTGCCAGCAGCCAACTACAGGGAGTTGGGAACACTGAAGCTTTCTTT
-	TRBV5-5	-	TRBJ1-1	CASSYTGNTEAFF	TGTGCCAGCAGCTACACAGGGAACACTGAAGCTTTCTTT
many	TRBV27	TRBD1	TRBJ2-1	CASSADRGRMDEQFF	TGTGCCAGCAGTGCGGACAGGGGGAGAATGGATGAGCAGTTCTTC
-	TRBV5-1	-	TRBJ1-1	CASSLDREIGRTEAFF	TGCGCCAGCAGCTTGGACAGGGAGATTGGTCGCACTGAAGCTTTCTTT
-	TRBV23-1	TRBD1	TRBJ2-1	CASSPAPGQGVSRSSYNEQFF	TGCGCCAGCAGTCCCGCTCCGGGACAGGGAGTCTCTAGGAGCTCCTACAATGAGCAGTTCTTC
-	TRBV4-3	-	TRBJ1-4	CASSRGWSSNEKLFF	TGCGCCAGCAGTAGGGGGTGGTCCTCTAATGAAAAACTGTTTTTT
-	TRBV9	TRBD1	TRBJ2-5	CASSRDRVQETQYF	TGTGCCAGCAGCCGGGACAGGGTTCAAGAGACCCAGTACTTC
-	TRBV19	TRBD1	TRBJ1-5	CASSIMGQGPNQPQHF	TGTGCCAGTAGTATAATGGGACAGGGTCCGAATCAGCCCCAGCATTTT
-	TRBV11-2	-	TRBJ1-3	CASSLFPLDLVRNTIYF	TGTGCCAGCAGTCTTTTTCCCCTCGACTTGGTCAGAAACACCATATATTTT
-	TRBV5-5	-	TRBJ1-2	CASSLGGPGEYGYTF	TGTGCCAGCAGCTTGGGGGGGCCAGGGGAATATGGCTACACCTTC
-	TRBV4-1	TRBD2	TRBJ2-1	CASSHKTSGPLDNEQFF	TGCGCCAGCAGCCATAAGACTAGCGGCCCCCTTGACAATGAGCAGTTCTTC
few	TRBV11-3	TRBD1	TRBJ1-2	CASSTTGFGYGYTF	TGTGCCAGCAGCACGACAGGGTTTGGCTATGGCTACACCTTC
-	TRBV19	-	TRBJ1-1	CASEGPYTEAFF	TGTGCCAGTGAGGGCCCATACACTGAAGCTTTCTTT
-	TRBV15	TRBD1	TRBJ2-7	CATSRDRGTGSEQYF	TGTGCCACCAGCAGAGATCGCGGGACAGGGTCCGAGCAGTACTTC
-	TRBV3-1/TRBV3-2	-	TRBJ1-2	CASTLIGRAFPSGYTF	TGTGCCAGCACCTTAATCGGGAGGGCGTTCCCTTCCGGCTACACCTTC
-	TRBV25-1	-	TRBJ1-2	CASSPTGSRYGYTF	TGTGCCAGCAGCCCTACAGGGAGCCGTTATGGCTACACCTTC
-	TRBV19	-	TRBJ2-3	CASSGVSTDTQYF	TGTGCCAGTAGCGGGGTTAGCACAGATACGCAGTATTTT
-	TRBV9	TRBD2	TRBJ2-3	CATGSGSVTDTQYF	TGTGCCACTGGGAGCGGGAGTGTGACAGATACGCAGTATTTT
-	TRBV24-1	-	TRBJ2-7	CATSDPTSSHEQYF	TGTGCCACCAGTGATCCAACTAGCAGTCACGAGCAGTACTTC
-	TRBV5-1	TRBD2	TRBJ2-1	CASSLREVGGYNEQFF	TGCGCCAGCAGCTTGCGGGAGGTTGGGGGATACAATGAGCAGTTCTTC
-	TRBV5-1	-	TRBJ1-1	CASSLDLPGGLEAFF	TGCGCCAGCAGCTTGGATCTTCCAGGAGGCCTAGAAGCTTTCTTT
-	TRBV19	-	TRBJ1-1	CASSIVGGTEAFF	TGTGCCAGTAGTATAGTGGGGGGGACTGAAGCTTTCTTT